The sequence of this T cell receptor (beta chain) was determined in a study of glioma-infiltrating T cells after dendritic cell vaccination (dated by TCRdb to the mid-2010s). Looking at the study overall: Of the roughly 15 glioblastoma patients in the cohort, all drawn from Phase I and II dendritic cell vaccination trials, 9 were newly diagnosed and 6 had recurrent disease. TCR sequencing metrics, including TIL content and tumor-blood repertoire overlap, were correlated with survival after dendritic cell vaccination. Between about 2002 and 2013, the patients were given dendritic cell vaccination pulsed with autologous tumor lysate. The vaccine was prepared from monocyte-derived dendritic cells that were cultured for roughly seven days with IL-4 and GM-CSF and then pulsed overnight with autologous tumor lysate. Three intradermal dendritic cell vaccine injections were administered to patients at biweekly intervals in the arm below the axilla. In glioblastoma patients vaccinated with dendritic cells, deep sequencing of TCR beta CDR3 regions served to measure tumor-infiltrating lymphocyte content and to compare repertoires between tumor and blood. What the study reported, not specific to this receptor: The cohort was small and heterogeneous, and full blood and tumor sets were available for few patients, with initial-recurrent tumor pairs available for even fewer patients. After dendritic cell vaccination, a higher estimated pretreatment TIL content predicted longer time to progression and overall survival. No direct relationship between TCR clonality and survival was found, suggesting a diverse polyclonal response may matter. The three-group TCR overlap response model was described as speculative and requiring prospective validation.

As to this clone: It has no known antigen specificity. No base quality information exists; no much larger clone differs at one position.

TCRB CDR3 regions were amplified from roughly 1.8 ug genomic DNA, or all available DNA if less, using the immunoSEQ assay. The multiplex PCR employed 60 forward primers targeting TCR V beta segments and 13 reverse primers targeting J beta segments. Synthetic control templates were spiked into each sample at limiting dilution to estimate reads per starting template. The Illumina HiSeq System generated 87 bp sequencing reads. The published analysis was carried out like this. PCR and sequencing errors were removed by a nearest neighbor algorithm that merged closely related sequences. TCR overlap was defined as the percentage of unique tumor TCR beta sequences that were also present in the same patient's peripheral blood. The immuneACCESS repertoire file appears here via TCRdb, limited to in-frame rearrangements. These files lack a portion of the clones; in checked studies, under half of the deficit traces to unresolved V genes, and the cause of the others is not known. For V, J and clone size, that table is used; D and trimming come from the DNA. The sample table shows about 25,000 clones, and roughly 89% are seen once. The top ten clonotypes cover just under 3% of the sample.

The time point tag for this specimen amounts to: after dendritic cell vaccination, including at tumor progression/relapse. Patients were selected on the basis of adequate residual fresh-frozen tumor tissue and more than two years of available survival data. An isocitrate dehydrogenase mutation was not carried by any of the glioblastoma patients, although molecular status was otherwise variable. PBMC were collected before vaccination, two weeks after the third vaccination, and at tumor progression when it occurred. The Qiagen DNeasy Blood extraction Kit was used to extract genomic DNA. Sample: blood, taken after dendritic cell vaccination. The receptor was derived from a human donor with glioblastoma.

Read as DNA, the sequence is TGTGCCAGCAGTGAAAGATGGGCGAATCAGCCCCAGCATTTT. Its coded protein is CASSERWANQPQHF. The sequence is built from TRBV6-1 and TRBJ1-5; the D gene cannot be resolved reliably. V is reduced by 2 bases and J by 4 bases, leaving a spacing of 9 bases between them. Inclusive of the bounding cysteine and phenylalanine, the CDR3 is 14 residues long. Only the CDR3 part of the read is kept: 42 bases, read in frame from the first base. CDR1 MNHNS and CDR2 SASEGT were looked up in the germline V gene.